The 10 T cell receptor beta chains presented below share a single source sample, sequenced in a study of T cell changes during pregnancy in multiple sclerosis. TCRdb's table, derived via immunoSEQ multiplex PCR, lists solely in-frame clones and lacks some. The profile shows about 50,000 clones, 90% to 95% of them singletons. Sample: CD4+ T cells from peripheral blood mononuclear cells, taken after pregnancy. The receptors shown here come from a female donor with multiple sclerosis, enrolled in a pregnancy study.

This clone was seen once. The CDR3 DNA reads TGTGCCACCCTCTTGACAGGTCAGAGCGGAGCCTACACCTTC. Translation: CATLLTGQSGAYTF. The gene calls are TRBV19 and TRBJ1-2, with a weak D call TRBD1 (6 bases). CDR3 length: 14 residues. Germline V lookup: CDR1 LNHDA, CDR2 SQIVND (reference sequence). Trimming cost V 10 bases and J 10 bases, with 25 bases left between them.

As DNA, the CDR3 is TGTGCCAGCCATGGACAGGGGAGCTCCTACGAGCAGTACTTC. This sequence encodes CASHGQGSSYEQYF. The gene calls are TRBV5-6 and TRBJ2-7, with TRBD1 identical over 9 bases. The CDR3 has 14 residues. Trimming at V came to 7 bases and at J to 0 bases, leaving 5 bases not matched to a gene. Germline V gene lookup returns CDR1 SGHDT and CDR2 YYEEEE. The full variable domain, completed using reference TRBV5-6 and TRBJ2-7, is DAGVTQSPTHLIKTRGQQVTLRCSPKSGHDTVSWYQQALGQGPQFIFQYYEEEERQRGNFPDRFSGHQFPNYSSELNVNALLLGDSALYLCASHGQGSSYEQYFGPGTRLTVT.

The gene calls are TRBV19 and TRBJ1-1, with 9 positions matching TRBD1. The length of the CDR3 is 13 residues. Germline CDR1 and CDR2: LNHDA and SQIVND (reference sequence). The ends lost 2 bases at V and 7 bases at J; junction bases unmatched: 2. CDR3 nucleotides: TGTGCCAGTAGTATACGACAGGGGGTTGAAGCTTTCTTT. Residues: CASSIRQGVEAFF.

The chain couples TRBV30 to TRBJ1-1; tentative D call: TRBD1 (6 bases). Germline CDR1 is GTSNPN and CDR2 is SVGIG (reference sequence). V gave up 6 bases and J gave up 12 bases, with 17 bases separating them. The CDR3 runs 11 residues. CDR3 DNA: TGTGCCTGTACAGGGCTGTATCGGACTTTCTTT. Encoded protein: CACTGLYRTFF.

V usage is TRBV7-6 and J usage is TRBJ2-7; 7 positions agree with TRBD1. With 1 base clipped from V and 4 bases from J, the junction kept 1 base outside the gene matches. CDR3 length equals 13 residues. Germline-derived CDR1 and CDR2 are SGHVS and FNYEAQ. The CDR3 DNA reads TGTGCCAGCAGCTTAGACAGGGGATACGAGCAGTACTTC. Its translation is CASSLDRGYEQYF.

The J gene is TRBJ2-5, the V gene TRBV5-1, with 13 positions matching TRBD2. V trimming: 2 bases; J trimming: 5 bases; junction bases outside the gene matches: 15. This CDR3 has 19 amino acids. From germline, CDR1 is SGHRS and CDR2 YFSETQ. CDR3 amino acids: CASSFGFRTSGSRGETQYF. CDR3 sequence (DNA): TGCGCCAGCAGCTTTGGTTTCCGGACTAGCGGGAGTCGGGGGGAGACCCAGTACTTC.

This rearrangement joins TRBV4-2 to TRBJ1-1; D gene ambiguous. The CDR3 is made up of 14 amino acids. Germline V lookup: CDR1 LGHNA, CDR2 YNFKEQ. The V and J ends lost 0 bases and 4 bases respectively, with 9 bases between them. The CDR3 DNA follows: TGTGCCAGCAGCCAAGAGGAGGTAGCCACTGAAGCTTTCTTT. Its protein product is CASSQEEVATEAFF.

The chain links TRBV7-2 to TRBJ2-3; TRBD2 agrees at 10 bases. V was clipped by 5 bases and J by 3 bases; unmatched bases: 11. The CDR3 contains 17 residues. Germline V lookup: CDR1 SGHTA, CDR2 FQGNSA. The CDR3 loop is CASSQRPSGSITDTQYF. In DNA, the CDR3 is TGTGCCAGCAGCCAACGACCTAGCGGGAGCATTACAGATACGCAGTATTTT.

The table lists this clone with a few counts. At one of its ends the junction is not consistent with the germline gene, which may arise from a read error. This chain connects TRBV19 to TRBJ1-4; D may be TRBD1 (5 bases). This CDR3 is 10 amino acids long. CDR1 LNHDA and CDR2 SQIVND come from the germline V gene (reference sequence). The CDR3 sequence: CASGMGRLFF. CDR3 bases: TGTGCCAGTGGTATGGGGCGGCTGTTTTTT.

This chain connects TRBV18 to TRBJ2-7; D is unclear. The CDR3 totals 15 residues. Germline V gene lookup returns CDR1 KGHSH and CDR2 LQKENI. Trimming removed 3 bases at V and 3 bases at J, with 15 bases between. CDR3 residues: CASSPSRSSFYEQYF. The CDR3, as DNA: TGTGCCAGCTCACCGTCCAGGTCGTCCTTCTACGAGCAGTACTTC.